This TCR beta chain was sequenced in a study of cytomegalovirus exposure and HLA in healthy donors. Notes on the study in general: Rare TCR sequences dominated, though some public TCRs recurred in many donors. Among TCR beta chains, those listed as cytomegalovirus-associated numbered fewer than 200.

Libraries were prepared by immunoSEQ multiplex PCR; TCRdb keeps only in-frame clonotypes and omits some of them. This table has 100,000 to 150,000 clones, about 91% appearing once. Germline V CDR1 and CDR2: MNHEY, SVGAGI. V lost 2 bases, J lost 5 bases, and 16 bases lay in between. CDR3 length equals 15 residues. Regarding this clone: The antigen is unknown.

The TCR originated in a man between 18 and 29 years old in good health and CMV-seronegative. Specimen: PBMCs. J is TRBJ2-7 and V is TRBV6-5; D possibly corresponds to TRBD1 (6 bases). The CDR3, as DNA: TGTGCCAGCAGTTACAGCTGGGGGCGCAACCACGAGCAGTACTTC. Protein product: CASSYSWGRNHEQYF.